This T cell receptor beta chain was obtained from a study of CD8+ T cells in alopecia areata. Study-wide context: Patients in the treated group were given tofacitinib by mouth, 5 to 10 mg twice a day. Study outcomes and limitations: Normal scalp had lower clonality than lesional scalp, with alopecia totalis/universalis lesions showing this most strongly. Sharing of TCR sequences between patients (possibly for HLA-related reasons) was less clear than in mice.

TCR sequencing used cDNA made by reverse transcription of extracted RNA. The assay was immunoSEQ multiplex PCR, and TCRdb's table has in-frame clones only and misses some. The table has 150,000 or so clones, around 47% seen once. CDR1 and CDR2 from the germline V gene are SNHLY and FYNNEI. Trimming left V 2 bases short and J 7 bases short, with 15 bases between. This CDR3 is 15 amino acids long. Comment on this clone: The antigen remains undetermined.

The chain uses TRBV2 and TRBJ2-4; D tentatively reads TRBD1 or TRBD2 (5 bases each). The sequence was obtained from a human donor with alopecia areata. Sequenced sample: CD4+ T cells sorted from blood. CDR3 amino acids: CASSEKSTGRNIQYF. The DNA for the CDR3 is TGTGCCAGCAGTGAAAAGTCGACGGGACGGAACATTCAGTACTTC.